Presented here are 29 T cell receptor beta chains from one specimen sequenced in a study of molecular identifiers for immune sequencing clone quantification. MiXCR, run by TCRdb on the PCR reads, gives a single entry per CDR3 protein. Of some 590,000 distinct CDR3 sequences listed, about 25% were seen once; the top ten hold 0.78%. Sequencing input: naive CD8+ T cells from blood, with Jurkat cell RNA spiked in. As to subset: FACS-sorted CD8+CD4-CCR7+CD45RA+ naive T cells. Receptors were obtained from a human donor in good health. Some libraries in this study had Jurkat cell RNA spiked in.

This clonotype was detected a few times. V gene TRBV28 combines with J gene TRBJ1-6; TRBD1 is a possible D gene (6 bases). The V end was cut by 3 bases, the J end by 1 base, with 16 bases between. Germline V gene data show CDR1 as MDHEN and CDR2 as SYDVKM. The CDR3 consists of 18 residues. CDR3 amino acids: CASSLGQGLGSYNSPLHF. CDR3 bases: TGTGCCAGCAGTTTGGGTCAGGGGCTTGGGTCCTATAATTCACCCCTCCACTTT.

The gene calls are TRBV7-2 and TRBJ2-6; D unclear. Trimming left V 1 base short and J 2 bases short, with 9 bases between. The germline V gene has CDR1 SGHTA and CDR2 FQGNSA. This CDR3 contains 16 residues. The CDR3 bases are TGTGCCAGCAGCTTAGAGGTCAGAGCTGGGGCCAACGTCCTGACTTTC. Protein product: CASSLEVRAGANVLTF.

Details on this clonotype: This could be a read error, since a much larger clone is one nucleotide away. The V call is TRBV5-6, the J call TRBJ2-3; D is undetermined. Germline values: CDR1 SGHDT, CDR2 YYEEEE. CDR3 length equals 11 residues. V was cut by 7 bases and J by 5 bases, with 8 bases left in between. The CDR3 DNA is TGTGCCAGCGGCCGAGTAGATACGCAGTATTTT. This encodes CASGRVDTQYF. The full variable domain, its missing parts supplied by reference TRBV5-6 and TRBJ2-3, is DAGVTQSPTHLIKTRGQQVTLRCSPKSGHDTVSWYQQALGQGPQFIFQYYEEEERQRGNFPDRFSGHQFPNYSSELNVNALLLGDSALYLCASGRVDTQYFGPGTRLTVL.

The rearrangement links TRBV7-2 to TRBJ1-2, with D perhaps TRBD1 (5 bases). Trimming removed 3 bases from V and 2 bases from J, with 10 bases in between. The germline CDR1 and CDR2 sequences are SGHTA and FQGNSA. This CDR3 spans 14 amino acids. The CDR3 DNA reads TGTGCCAGCAGCTTCTGGCCAGGGAACTATGGCTACACCTTC. Protein sequence: CASSFWPGNYGYTF.

The V and J genes are TRBV5-6 and TRBJ2-1; no clear D gene. Germline V CDR1 and CDR2: SGHDT, YYEEEE. The length of the CDR3 is 17 residues. V was clipped by 0 bases and J by 7 bases, with 20 bases between them. The CDR3 loop is CASSLAPLSGLGNEQFF. The CDR3 DNA sequence: TGTGCCAGCAGCTTGGCCCCGCTTAGTGGGTTGGGGAATGAGCAGTTCTTC. Full variable domain (outside the CDR3, taken from reference TRBV5-6 and TRBJ2-1): DAGVTQSPTHLIKTRGQQVTLRCSPKSGHDTVSWYQQALGQGPQFIFQYYEEEERQRGNFPDRFSGHQFPNYSSELNVNALLLGDSALYLCASSLAPLSGLGNEQFFGPGTRLTVL.

Ten or more counts support this clonotype. The chain links TRBV20-1 to TRBJ2-7, with 8 bases identical to TRBD1. V lost 4 bases to trimming and J lost 2 bases; unmatched junction nucleotides: 7. Germline V gene lookup returns CDR1 DFQATT and CDR2 SNEGSKA (reference sequence). This CDR3 is built from 14 residues. The DNA for the CDR3 is TGCAGTGCTAAACAGGGGGAGTATCCCTACGAGCAGTACTTC. Translating it yields CSAKQGEYPYEQYF.

About this clonotype: A read error may be the cause here, since a much bigger clone is one base away. The chain recombines TRBV7-2 with TRBJ2-5; D remains ambiguous. CDR1 and CDR2 from the germline V gene are SGHTA and FQGNSA. Trimming cost V 1 base and J 9 bases, with 24 bases left between them. This CDR3 comprises 17 residues. CDR3 residues: CASSLGVGGRQSEPQYF. The CDR3 DNA reads TGTGCCAGCAGCTTAGGGGTGGGCGGCAGGCAGTCGGAGCCCCAGTACTTC.

The chain links TRBV7-9 to TRBJ2-7; D call uncertain. Trimming cost V 7 bases and J 4 bases, with 14 bases left between them. The germline CDR1 and CDR2 sequences are SEHNR and FQNEAQ (reference sequence). The CDR3 covers 13 residues. This chain's CDR3 is CASTNDGFYEQYF. The CDR3, as DNA: TGTGCCAGCACCAACGACGGATTTTACGAGCAGTACTTC.

There are many counts of this clonotype. The rearrangement links TRBV6-5 to TRBJ1-2; D not resolved. CDR1 is MNHEY and CDR2 is SVGAGI in the germline V gene. CDR3 length equals 13 residues. The ends were cut back, 6 bases at V and 4 bases at J, with 12 bases in the middle. The CDR3 bases are TGTGCCAGCAGCCACCCAGAACGCTATGGCTACACCTTC. It yields the protein CASSHPERYGYTF.

Worth noting for this clonotype: This may be a read error, as it is one base from a much larger clone. The chain recombines TRBV12-3 or TRBV12-4 with TRBJ2-2, with 10 bases fitting TRBD2. This CDR3 region has 18 residues. DNA for the CDR3: TGTGCCAGCAGCACCCTAACTAGCGGGGTGACGAACATCGGGGAGCTGTTTTTT. Its translation: CASSTLTSGVTNIGELFF.

This clonotype was observed many times. V is TRBV2 and J is TRBJ2-3; TRBD2 matches 9 bases. Per the germline V gene, CDR1 is SNHLY and CDR2 is FYNNEI. V was pared by 0 bases and J by 4 bases, with 8 bases of the junction left unmatched. The CDR3 is 17 amino acids. CDR3 nucleotides: TGTGCCAGCAGTGAAGCGCTGGCGGGGGGGCCCCCAGATACGCAGTATTTT. This encodes CASSEALAGGPPDTQYF. The full variable domain, rest sourced from reference TRBV2 and TRBJ2-3, is EPEVTQTPSHQVTQMGQEVILRCVPISNHLYFYWYRQILGQKVEFLVSFYNNEISEKSEIFDDQFSVERPDGSNFTLKIRSTKLEDSAMYFCASSEALAGGPPDTQYFGPGTRLTVL.

In this sample, this clonotype turned up a few times. This chain connects TRBV7-6 to TRBJ2-7; D not resolved. Trimming stripped 5 bases from V and 2 bases from J, with 13 bases between. CDR3 size: 14 residues. Looked up from germline, CDR1 is SGHVS and CDR2 is FNYEAQ. The CDR3, as DNA: TGTGCCAGCAGCCCTTTGGGCTCTACCTACGAGCAGTACTTC. Protein sequence: CASSPLGSTYEQYF.

This clonotype was observed at least ten times. This rearrangement joins TRBV6-2 or TRBV6-3 to TRBJ2-7, with TRBD2 matching 7 bases. The V gene end was trimmed by 2 bases and the J gene end by 7 bases; junction bases not matched to a gene: 11. The CDR3 extends over 15 amino acids. Germline loops: CDR1 MNHEY, CDR2 SVGEGT. DNA of the CDR3: TGTGCCAGCAGTTACAGCGGGACGGGAACTTTGGAGCAGTACTTC. It encodes CASSYSGTGTLEQYF.

As to this clonotype: At one of its ends the junction is not consistent with the germline gene, which may arise from a read error. V is TRBV25-1 and J is TRBJ2-5; 9 bases are a match to TRBD2. Germline V lookup: CDR1 MGHDK, CDR2 SYGVNS. The CDR3 loop spans 15 amino acids. CDR3 DNA sequence: TGTGCCAGCAGTGACCCCATATTAGCGGGAGAGACCCAGAACTTC. Translated: CASSDPILAGETQNF.

The table lists this clonotype with many counts. This chain uses TRBV28 with TRBJ2-4; a possible D gene is TRBD2 (5 bases). Trimming removed 4 bases from V and 1 base from J, with 11 bases in between. Germline V CDR1 and CDR2: MDHEN, SYDVKM. The CDR3 sequence is 15 residues long. The chain's CDR3 is CASSYRGLAKNIQYF. As DNA, the CDR3 is TGTGCCAGCAGTTATCGAGGGTTGGCCAAAAACATTCAGTACTTC.

The CDR3 protein is CATSSLQENTEAFF. The CDR3 DNA follows: TGTGCCACCAGCAGCTTACAAGAAAACACTGAAGCTTTCTTT. The chain is built from TRBV15 and TRBJ1-1, with unresolved D. Trimming removed 3 bases at V and 2 bases at J, with 10 bases between. This CDR3 spans 14 amino acids. Per germline, CDR1 LNHNV and CDR2 YYDKDF (reference sequence). Full variable domain (outside the CDR3, taken from reference TRBV15 and TRBJ1-1): DAMVIQNPRYQVTQFGKPVTLSCSQTLNHNVMYWYQQKSSQAPKLLFHYYDKDFNNEADTPDNFQSRRPNTSFCFLDIRSPGLGDTAMYLCATSSLQENTEAFFGQGTRLTVV.

Regarding this clonotype: At one boundary the junction diverges from the germline segment, which might be a read error. In DNA form, the CDR3 reads TGCGCCAGCAGCTCATCAGACGGCAATCAGCCCCAGCATTTT. Amino acids: CASSSSDGNQPQHF. The chain joins TRBV6-5 to TRBJ1-5; unclear D gene. The CDR3 runs to 14 residues. In germline, CDR1 is MNHEY, CDR2 SVGAGI.

This clonotype was detected only a few times. V and J are TRBV7-6 and TRBJ2-7, with D maybe TRBD1 (6 bases). V lost 0 bases and J 2 bases, leaving 8 bases between the germline ends. The CDR3 sequence is 14 residues long. Germline CDR1 reads SGHVS; CDR2 reads FNYEAQ. CDR3 nucleotides: TGTGCCAGCAGCTTAGCGGACAGCACCTACGAGCAGTACTTC. This codes for CASSLADSTYEQYF.

This clonotype was counted between two and nine times. The gene calls are TRBV9 and TRBJ2-2, with TRBD2 as a possible D gene (6 bases). Trimming took 0 bases from V and 7 from J, leaving 13 bases between them. From germline, CDR1 is SGDLS and CDR2 YYNGEE. The CDR3 covers 15 residues. The CDR3 sequence is CASSVGSTSIGELFF. The CDR3 nucleotides are TGTGCCAGCAGCGTAGGGTCAACTAGCATCGGGGAGCTGTTTTTT.

This clonotype was seen a few times. V is TRBV4-3 and J is TRBJ1-4; D not certain. From germline, CDR1 is LGHNA and CDR2 YSLEER. Trimming took 4 bases from V and 5 from J, leaving 17 bases between them. The CDR3 is 16 residues long. The CDR3 is CASSPTHRGGNEKLFF. CDR3 in DNA: TGCGCCAGCAGCCCAACCCACCGTGGAGGAAATGAAAAACTGTTTTTT.

This clonotype was observed a few times. A much larger clone differs by one base, so this may be a read error. This chain connects TRBV5-6 to TRBJ1-1, with a possible D match to TRBD1 (6 bases). The CDR3 has 13 amino acids. Germline CDR1 reads SGHDT; CDR2 reads YYEEEE. With 4 bases removed from V and 4 bases from J, the gap between germline ends came to 11 bases. CDR3 sequence: CASSGTDSTEAFF. The CDR3 coding sequence is TGTGCCAGCAGCGGGACGGACAGCACTGAAGCTTTCTTT.

V is TRBV6-5 and J is TRBJ2-7; D is possibly TRBD1 or TRBD2 (5 bases each). Germline V gene lookup returns CDR1 MNHEY and CDR2 SVGAGI. CDR3 length equals 15 residues. V lost 0 bases, J lost 12 bases, and 21 bases lay in between. The CDR3 reads CASSYSRSGAYAPYF. The DNA of the CDR3 is TGTGCCAGCAGTTACTCGAGGTCCGGGGCCTACGCGCCGTACTTC.

Points on this clonotype: A much more abundant neighbour one base away suggests this may be a read error. This chain connects TRBV27 to TRBJ2-3; D gene unclear. The germline V gene encodes CDR1 MNHEY and CDR2 SMNVEV (reference sequence). This CDR3 has 17 residues. Trimming removed 0 bases from V and 0 bases from J, with 13 bases in between. Here the CDR3 reads CASSLSAWAESTDTQYF. The CDR3 nucleotides read TGTGCCAGCAGTTTATCTGCCTGGGCGGAAAGCACAGATACGCAGTATTTT.

This clonotype has more than one count but fewer than ten. The chain joins TRBV20-1 to TRBJ2-5, with a possible D match to TRBD2 (6 bases). The CDR3 is 15 residues long. Trimming cost V 4 bases and J 1 base, with 16 bases left between them. Per the germline V gene, CDR1 is DFQATT and CDR2 is SNEGSKA (reference sequence). The chain's CDR3 is CSATGTDSPQETQYF. Here the CDR3 DNA reads TGCAGTGCTACCGGGACTGACTCCCCCCAAGAGACCCAGTACTTC.

This clonotype has just a few counts. This sequence joins TRBV28 and TRBJ1-1; D is unresolved. V dropped 7 bases and J dropped 3 bases, with 9 bases sitting between them. The CDR3 runs 12 residues. In germline, CDR1 is MDHEN, CDR2 SYDVKM. In DNA form, the CDR3 reads TGTGCCAGCAAACGCGGGCACACTGAAGCTTTCTTT. Its protein is CASKRGHTEAFF.

A few counts support this clonotype. The rearrangement links TRBV7-6 to TRBJ1-1, with D maybe TRBD1 (5 bases). V lost 1 base, J lost 6 bases, and 15 bases lay in between. CDR3 size: 15 residues. Germline V CDR1 and CDR2: SGHVS, FNYEAQ. CDR3 in amino acids: CASSLGWGSDSEAFF. Here the CDR3 DNA reads TGTGCCAGCAGCTTAGGGTGGGGGTCAGACTCTGAAGCTTTCTTT.

CDR3 protein: CSARDLGGRALYEQYF. Here the CDR3 DNA reads TGCAGTGCTAGAGATCTTGGCGGGAGGGCCCTTTACGAGCAGTACTTC. The gene calls are TRBV20-1 and TRBJ2-7, with 9 positions matching TRBD2. Germline V CDR1 and CDR2: DFQATT, SNEGSKA (reference sequence). This CDR3 comprises 16 residues. V gave up 0 bases and J gave up 4 bases; unmatched junction bases: 10.

This clonotype has more than one count but fewer than ten. A much larger clone differs from this one at a single base, so this may be a read error. The rearrangement joins TRBV7-9 to TRBJ2-7; 7 nucleotides agree with TRBD1. V shed 2 bases and J 13 bases; nucleotides not matched to a gene: 8. CDR3 length: 12 amino acids. CDR1 is SEHNR and CDR2 is FQNEAQ in the germline V gene (reference sequence). CDR3 protein: CASSLTTDRKYF. CDR3 nucleotide sequence: TGTGCCAGCAGCTTAACCACGGACAGGAAATACTTC.

The chain combines TRBV19 with TRBJ2-7; D call uncertain. Germline values: CDR1 LNHDA, CDR2 SQIVND (reference sequence). The CDR3 extends over 13 amino acids. V lost 3 bases, J lost 5 bases, and 11 bases lay in between. As DNA, the CDR3 is TGTGCCAGTAGTATGTTGTTTGGGCACGAGCAGTACTTC. As protein: CASSMLFGHEQYF.